One sample yielded the 14 T cell receptor beta chains listed below, sequenced in a study of shared clonotypes between healthy human individuals. Using immunoSEQ multiplex PCR, the repertoire was profiled, and TCRdb retains in-frame clones only, with some absent. The table shows about 680,000 clones, with more than 70% occurring only once. Specimen: memory CD4+ T cells sorted from blood. Subset reported: CD45RA-negative fraction. These receptors all come from a woman in her 30s in good health.

The gene calls are TRBV9 and TRBJ2-5; either TRBD1 or TRBD2 may supply D (5 bases each). The germline gives CDR1 SGDLS, CDR2 YYNGEE. V shed 3 bases and J shed 2 bases, with 17 bases lying between them. The CDR3 has 16 residues. The CDR3 here is CASSAHWGNQQETQYF. CDR3 coding DNA: TGTGCCAGCAGCGCTCACTGGGGGAATCAGCAAGAGACCCAGTACTTC.

The V call is TRBV28, the J call TRBJ1-2, with 7 bases lining up with TRBD1. Per the germline V gene, CDR1 is MDHEN and CDR2 is SYDVKM. V dropped 6 bases and J dropped 3; count of bases not matched to a gene: 7. The CDR3 runs to 14 residues. The CDR3 is CASRKTGSDYGYTF. CDR3 DNA: TGTGCCAGCAGAAAGACAGGGTCGGACTATGGCTACACCTTC.

V usage is TRBV19 and J usage is TRBJ2-4; possible D gene TRBD2, 5 bases. The CDR3 covers 14 residues. From germline, CDR1 is LNHDA and CDR2 SQIVND (reference sequence). V lost 8 bases to trimming and J lost 2 bases, with 13 bases between them. The CDR3, as DNA: TGTGCCAGTCGACGGGATGCTTCCAAAAACATTCAGTACTTC. Translated: CASRRDASKNIQYF.

Ten or more counts support this clone. The genes are TRBV5-4 and TRBJ1-2; D unresolved. V lost 2 bases, J lost 8 bases, and 13 bases lay in between. There are 13 residues in the CDR3. In germline, CDR1 is SGHNT, CDR2 YYREEE (reference sequence). CDR3 residues: CASSFSRGNGYTF. The CDR3 nucleotides are TGTGCCAGCAGCTTTTCTAGAGGGAACGGCTACACCTTC.

The CDR3 DNA reads as TGTGCCAGCAGCGCGACCGTGTTGAGTTTATCGGAGACCCAGTACTTC. It specifies CASSATVLSLSETQYF. The V gene is TRBV7-9, the J gene TRBJ2-5; D is undetermined. Germline V gives CDR1 SEHNR, CDR2 FQNEAQ (reference sequence). Trimming shortened V by 5 bases and J by 5 bases, and 21 bases separated the two germline ends. The CDR3 spans 16 residues.

V and J are TRBV30 and TRBJ1-1, with D unclear. The CDR3 contains 13 residues. The ends were cut back, 4 bases at V and 0 bases at J, with 9 bases in the middle. Germline loops: CDR1 GTSNPN, CDR2 SVGIG (reference sequence). This CDR3 is CAWTDAMNTEAFF. CDR3 in DNA: TGTGCCTGGACCGATGCGATGAACACTGAAGCTTTCTTT.

The V gene is TRBV25-1, the J gene TRBJ1-5; a possible D gene is TRBD1 (6 bases). The V end was cut by 3 bases, the J end by 7 bases, with 16 bases between. Germline loops: CDR1 MGHDK, CDR2 SYGVNS. The CDR3 length is 15 residues. The CDR3: CASSESQGRGQPQHF. CDR3 in DNA: TGTGCCAGCAGTGAGAGTCAGGGGCGCGGCCAGCCCCAGCATTTT.

The chain has TRBV27 and TRBJ2-7; weak D call: TRBD2 (5 bases). V lost 3 bases and J lost 7, with 13 bases in between. Germline V CDR1 and CDR2: MNHEY, SMNVEV (reference sequence). The CDR3 loop spans 13 amino acids. The CDR3 protein is CASSFGMGWEQYF. The CDR3 coding sequence is TGTGCCAGCAGTTTCGGGATGGGGTGGGAGCAGTACTTC.

This rearrangement joins TRBV6-5 to TRBJ2-1, with D unresolved. Trimming removed 2 bases at V and 10 bases at J, with 6 bases between. CDR1 is MNHEY, CDR2 SVGAGI, per germline. CDR3 length equals 11 residues. CDR3 protein: CASSYGGEQFF. The CDR3, as DNA: TGTGCCAGCAGTTACGGCGGCGAGCAGTTCTTC.

V and J are TRBV5-8 and TRBJ2-7, with 11 bases aligning to TRBD1. CDR1 and CDR2 from the germline V gene are SGHTS and YDEGEE. Trimming cost V 5 bases and J 4 bases; bases outside gene matches: 8. The CDR3 runs 15 residues. The CDR3 here is CASSPWTGGSYEQYF. As DNA, the CDR3 is TGTGCCAGCAGTCCCTGGACAGGGGGCTCGTACGAGCAGTACTTC.

J is TRBJ2-5 and V is TRBV27; D ambiguous. The DNA end lines up better with TRBJ2-7; the J call may be wrong. The CDR3 is made up of 13 amino acids. The germline CDR1 and CDR2 sequences are MNHEY and SMNVEV (reference sequence). CDR3 DNA: TGTGCCAGCAGTTTATCGATTTTACACGAGCAGTACTTC. Translated: CASSLSILHEQYF.

This clone was seen once. The chain carries TRBV4-2 and TRBJ1-3, with TRBD1 matching 7 bases. Per the germline V gene, CDR1 is LGHNA and CDR2 is YNFKEQ. V shed 4 bases and J 0 bases; nucleotides not matched to a gene: 9. The CDR3 sequence is 17 residues long. The CDR3, as DNA: TGTGCCAGCAGCCGGCTGGCAGGGGGGGACTCTGGAAACACCATATATTTT. It encodes CASSRLAGGDSGNTIYF.

This clone was found a few times. The chain links TRBV11-2 to TRBJ1-2; D not resolved. The CDR3 spans 14 residues. V lost 2 bases to trimming and J lost 0 bases, with 7 bases between them. Germline CDR1 SGHAT, CDR2 FQNNGV. The CDR3 loop is CASSLKGTNYGYTF. CDR3 bases: TGTGCCAGCAGCTTAAAGGGTACTAACTATGGCTACACCTTC.

The rearrangement links TRBV29-1 to TRBJ2-3; 7 bases are a match to TRBD2. Germline assignment: CDR1 SQVTM and CDR2 ANQGSEA. The junction had 3 bases not matched to a gene; V was cut back by 7 bases and J by 2 bases. This CDR3 has 12 amino acids. The CDR3 region has the DNA TGCAGCGGGCGGGAGAACACAGATACGCAGTATTTT. It encodes CSGRENTDTQYF.